Following are 14 T cell receptor beta chains from one sample sequenced in a study of brain metastases from non-small cell lung cancer (dated by TCRdb to about 2019). The protocol used for the library was the immunoSEQ multiplex PCR assay. TCRdb mirrors the immuneACCESS table, restricted to in-frame sequences. Some clones are absent from its copies; in checked studies, under half trace to an unresolved V gene, and the reason for the others is unknown. Across this sample there are thousands of clones, with roughly 80% seen only once. The top ten constitute under 45% of the sample. Material for sequencing was tissue from a brain metastasis. Per the publication, the cell subset or site label means: resected brain metastasis paired with primary lung tumor. Receptors were obtained from a donor aged 40 or over with non-small cell lung cancer.

The rearrangement uses TRBV7-8 and TRBJ1-5; unclear D gene. The CDR3 totals 12 residues. Germline CDR1 SGHVS, CDR2 FQNEAQ. The germline V and J ends were trimmed by 3 bases and 9 bases, with 9 bases remaining between them. CDR3 nucleotides: TGTGCCAGCAGCTTGCTGTGGGGGCCCCAGCATTTT. Translation: CASSLLWGPQHF.

The V and J genes are TRBV5-1 and TRBJ1-2; D remains unclear. CDR3 size: 13 residues. The germline V gene has CDR1 SGHRS and CDR2 YFSETQ. V was pared by 4 bases and J by 13 bases, with 20 bases between. The CDR3 nucleotides read TGCGCCAGCAGCGTAGAGGCCTTAAGAGTTTTCACCTTC. Translating gives CASSVEALRVFTF.

This clone was counted a single time. The chain is built from TRBV11-3 and TRBJ1-1; D gene unclear. This CDR3 has 13 amino acids. Germline V gene lookup returns CDR1 SGHNT and CDR2 YENEEA. Trimming cost V 3 bases and J 4 bases, with 9 bases left between them. The CDR3 DNA reads as TGTGCCAGCAGCTTTCAGCTGGGCACTGAAGCTTTCTTT. Its protein product is CASSFQLGTEAFF.

The chain has TRBV6-2 or TRBV6-3 and TRBJ2-1; tentative D call: TRBD2 (7 bases). This CDR3 is 15 amino acids long. Germline V CDR1 and CDR2: MNHEY, SVGEGT. Trimming pared 2 bases from V and 8 bases from J, leaving 16 bases between. The CDR3 reads CASSYRRGPSDEQFF. Here the CDR3 DNA reads TGTGCCAGCAGTTACAGGCGGGGGCCCTCGGATGAGCAGTTCTTC.

The chain has TRBV4-1 and TRBJ2-1; TRBD2 agrees at 9 bases. CDR1 and CDR2 from the germline V gene are MGHRA and YSYEKL. The CDR3 consists of 13 residues. J lost 13 bases, V lost 0 bases, and 4 bases had no gene match. The CDR3: CASSQELAGPQFF. The CDR3 coding sequence is TGCGCCAGCAGCCAAGAGCTAGCGGGGCCTCAGTTCTTC.

The chain joins TRBV27 to TRBJ1-4; D gene uncertain. V dropped 2 bases and J dropped 8 bases, with 9 bases sitting between them. The CDR3 covers 13 residues. Germline V gene sequence: CDR1 MNHEY, CDR2 SMNVEV (reference sequence). For the CDR3, the DNA is TGTGCCAGCAGTTTAGGGCTTAAGGAAAAACTGTTTTTT. Protein product: CASSLGLKEKLFF. Filled out from reference TRBV27 and TRBJ1-4, the complete variable domain reads EAQVTQNPRYLITVTGKKLTVTCSQNMNHEYMSWYRQDPGLGLRQIYYSMNVEVTDKGDVPEGYKVSRKEKRNFPLILESPSPNQTSLYFCASSLGLKEKLFFGSGTQLSVL.

The gene calls are TRBV28 and TRBJ2-7; D possibly corresponds to TRBD1 (5 bases). Germline values: CDR1 MDHEN, CDR2 SYDVKM. CDR3 length: 14 amino acids. Trimming took off 3 bases at V and 6 bases at J, with 15 bases between the two ends. The DNA of the CDR3 is TGTGCCAGCAGTTTTGGACAAGCCGGTCGCGAGCAGTACTTC. This encodes CASSFGQAGREQYF. Full variable domain (outside the CDR3, taken from reference TRBV28 and TRBJ2-7): DVKVTQSSRYLVKRTGEKVFLECVQDMDHENMFWYRQDPGLGLRLIYFSYDVKMKEKGDIPEGYSVSREKKERFSLILESASTNQTSMYLCASSFGQAGREQYFGPGTRLTVT.

This chain connects TRBV11-3 to TRBJ1-5, with D tentatively TRBD1 (5 bases). The CDR3 consists of 15 residues. The germline V gene encodes CDR1 SGHNT and CDR2 YENEEA. V shed 3 bases and J shed 7 bases, with 16 bases lying between them. In DNA form, the CDR3 reads TGTGCCAGCAGCTTTGGCAGGGCGCCGAGACAGCCCCAGCATTTT. It translates to CASSFGRAPRQPQHF.

The chain recombines TRBV5-6 with TRBJ2-1; no firm D call. The germline V and J ends were trimmed by 0 bases and 0 bases, with 10 bases remaining between them. Germline CDR1 is SGHDT and CDR2 is YYEEEE. This CDR3 has 16 residues. CDR3 nucleotides: TGTGCCAGCAGCTTGGACAGATTCGGCTCCTACAATGAGCAGTTCTTC. It codes for CASSLDRFGSYNEQFF.

This clone has a handful of counts. The chain carries TRBV27 and TRBJ2-2, with D unresolved. The germline V gene has CDR1 MNHEY and CDR2 SMNVEV (reference sequence). The length of the CDR3 is 14 residues. Trimming cost V 6 bases and J 2 bases, with 10 bases left between them. CDR3: CASSVLINTGELFF. CDR3 bases: TGTGCCAGCAGCGTGTTAATAAACACCGGGGAGCTGTTTTTT.

The chain joins TRBV2 to TRBJ1-1; D not resolved. Germline V gene lookup returns CDR1 SNHLY and CDR2 FYNNEI. V was shortened by 7 bases and J by 2 bases, with 11 bases between the two germline ends. The CDR3 sequence is 13 residues long. The chain's CDR3 is CASTSSFNTEAFF. The CDR3 nucleotides are TGTGCCAGCACGAGCAGCTTTAACACTGAAGCTTTCTTT.

The chain couples TRBV5-5 to TRBJ1-5; TRBD1 aligns across 7 bases. Germline-derived CDR1 and CDR2 are SGHKS and YYEKEE (reference sequence). The ends lost 1 base at V and 4 bases at J; junction bases unmatched: 5. This CDR3 comprises 15 residues. The CDR3 DNA reads as TGTGCCAGCAGCTTGATTGGACAGGCAAATCAGCCCCAGCATTTT. The encoded protein is CASSLIGQANQPQHF.

The rearrangement links TRBV14 to TRBJ2-2, with D hard to call. Germline V gene lookup returns CDR1 SGHDN and CDR2 FVKESK. This CDR3 is 15 amino acids long. V was cut by 6 bases and J by 4 bases, with 15 bases left in between. In DNA form, the CDR3 reads TGTGCCAGCAGTATCTCGGCAGGATCCACCGGGGAGCTGTTTTTT. Translated, it gives CASSISAGSTGELFF.

The chain carries TRBV4-1 and TRBJ1-6; D is unresolved. CDR3 length: 17 amino acids. The germline V and J ends were trimmed by 1 base and 0 bases, with 10 bases remaining between them. Germline values: CDR1 MGHRA, CDR2 YSYEKL. DNA of the CDR3: TGCGCCAGCAGCCAAGCCCCAGATAGCTCCTATAATTCACCCCTCCACTTT. Its translation: CASSQAPDSSYNSPLHF.